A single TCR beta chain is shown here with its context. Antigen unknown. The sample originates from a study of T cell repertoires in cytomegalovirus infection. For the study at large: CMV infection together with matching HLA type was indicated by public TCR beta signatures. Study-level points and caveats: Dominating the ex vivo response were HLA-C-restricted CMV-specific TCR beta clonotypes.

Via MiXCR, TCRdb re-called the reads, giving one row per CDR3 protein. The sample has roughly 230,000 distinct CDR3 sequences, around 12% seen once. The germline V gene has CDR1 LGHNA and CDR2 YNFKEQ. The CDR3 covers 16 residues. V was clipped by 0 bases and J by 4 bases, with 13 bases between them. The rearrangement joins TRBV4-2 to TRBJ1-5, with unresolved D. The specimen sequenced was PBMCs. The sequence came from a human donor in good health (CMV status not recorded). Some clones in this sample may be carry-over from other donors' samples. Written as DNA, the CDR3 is TGTGCCAGCAGCCAAGATGGCAGCCGGACTAATCAGCCCCAGCATTTT. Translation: CASSQDGSRTNQPQHF.